A single sample is the source of the 14 T cell receptor beta chains below, sequenced in a study of neurological immune-mediated disorders. TCRdb itself ran the 5' RACE reads through MiXCR, one entry per CDR3 protein. The data show approximately 90,000 distinct CDR3 sequences, 3.5% seen once. The sample was PBMCs. These receptors came from a woman under 30 with multiple sclerosis.

The V call is TRBV7-9, the J call TRBJ2-1; weak D call: TRBD1 (5 bases). Trimming removed 5 bases from V and 3 bases from J, with 17 bases in between. There are 16 residues in the CDR3. From germline, CDR1 is SEHNR and CDR2 FQNEAQ (reference sequence). The CDR3 spells CASSQPRQGLYNEQFF. The DNA for the CDR3 is TGTGCCAGCAGCCAGCCCCGGCAGGGTCTCTACAATGAGCAGTTCTTC.

This clonotype was seen at least ten times. For the CDR3, the DNA is TGCAGTGCTAGAGCCGGGACGGGGCCTAACGAGCAGTACTTC. This sequence encodes CSARAGTGPNEQYF. The V gene is TRBV20-1, the J gene TRBJ2-7; D possibly matches TRBD1 or TRBD2 (5 bases each). CDR3 length: 14 amino acids. Germline assignment: CDR1 DFQATT and CDR2 SNEGSKA (reference sequence). V shed 1 base and J shed 5 bases, with 15 bases lying between them.

This clonotype was picked up many times. The rearrangement joins TRBV5-1 to TRBJ2-5; a weak D match, TRBD2 (5 bases). V was shortened by 3 bases and J by 3 bases, with 12 bases between the two germline ends. The CDR3 runs 14 residues. Germline CDR1 is SGHRS and CDR2 is YFSETQ. DNA of the CDR3: TGCGCCAGCAGCTCGATAGGACTTAAAGAGACCCAGTACTTC. Translated: CASSSIGLKETQYF.

This clonotype was detected only a few times. The chain links TRBV4-3 to TRBJ1-1; no firm D call. The CDR3 contains 15 residues. V was shortened by 1 base and J by 4 bases, with 13 bases between the two germline ends. Germline V CDR1 and CDR2: LGHNA, YSLEER. Here the CDR3 reads CASSQVGVEGTEAFF. The CDR3 DNA sequence: TGCGCCAGCAGCCAAGTAGGTGTTGAGGGCACTGAAGCTTTCTTT.

This clonotype showed up many times. V is TRBV5-1 and J is TRBJ2-6; D possibly uses TRBD1 or TRBD2 (5 bases each). V lost 2 bases, J lost 0 bases, and 9 bases lay in between. The CDR3 totals 16 residues. Germline V gene sequence: CDR1 SGHRS, CDR2 YFSETQ. The CDR3 reads CASSFGTYSGANVLTF. The DNA of the CDR3 is TGCGCCAGCAGCTTCGGGACCTACTCTGGGGCCAACGTCCTGACTTTC.

This clonotype was picked up many times. The chain employs TRBV27 and TRBJ1-1; a possible D gene is TRBD1 (6 bases). V was clipped by 6 bases and J by 3 bases, with 14 bases between them. CDR3 length: 14 residues. The germline V gene encodes CDR1 MNHEY and CDR2 SMNVEV (reference sequence). In DNA, the CDR3 is TGTGCCAGCAGCCACGTCAGGGGCCACACTGAAGCTTTCTTT. It translates to CASSHVRGHTEAFF.

There are many counts of this clonotype. This sequence joins TRBV7-6 and TRBJ1-1; D is unclear. Between the trimmed V and J ends, which lost 4 bases and 3 bases, there was a span of 18 bases. Per germline, CDR1 SGHVS and CDR2 FNYEAQ. The CDR3 runs 16 residues. The CDR3 DNA reads as TGTGCCAGCAGCTCCGGAGGTCGGACGCAGGACACTGAAGCTTTCTTT. This sequence encodes CASSSGGRTQDTEAFF.

This clonotype occurred many times. The chain links TRBV5-6 to TRBJ2-6; perhaps D is TRBD1 or TRBD2 (5 bases each). The CDR3 runs to 15 residues. Trimming removed 3 bases from V and 0 bases from J, with 7 bases in between. Germline values: CDR1 SGHDT, CDR2 YYEEEE. The CDR3 DNA sequence: TGTGCCAGCAGCTGGGGGTACTCTGGGGCCAACGTCCTGACTTTC. It specifies CASSWGYSGANVLTF.

The table lists this clonotype with many counts. The rearrangement joins TRBV20-1 to TRBJ2-2; the D gene could be TRBD1 or TRBD2 (6 bases each). Trimming cost V 3 bases and J 8 bases, with 10 bases left between them. CDR1 and CDR2 (germline): DFQATT, SNEGSKA (reference sequence). The CDR3 runs to 12 residues. The CDR3, as DNA: TGCAGTGCTAGGGGGGGCGAGGGGGAGCTGTTTTTT. This sequence encodes CSARGGEGELFF.

This clonotype was counted many times. V usage is TRBV9 and J usage is TRBJ2-1, with 8 positions matching TRBD1. Trimming at V came to 0 bases and at J to 9 bases, leaving 2 bases not matched to a gene. CDR1 is SGDLS, CDR2 YYNGEE, per germline. This CDR3 spans 13 amino acids. The CDR3: CASSVAQGAEQFF. CDR3 DNA sequence: TGTGCCAGCAGCGTAGCGCAGGGGGCTGAGCAGTTCTTC.

This clonotype was recorded many times. V and J are TRBV14 and TRBJ2-5; 7 bases agree with TRBD1. The V and J ends lost 3 bases and 12 bases, in that order; junction bases with no gene match: 10. Germline CDR1 reads SGHDN; CDR2 reads FVKESK. The CDR3 length is 13 residues. Written as DNA, the CDR3 is TGTGCCAGCAGCCAGGCTGGCGAGGGGACAGAGTACTTC. This encodes CASSQAGEGTEYF.

This clonotype was recorded at least ten times. This sequence joins TRBV28 and TRBJ2-7; 9 bases match TRBD2. The germline gives CDR1 MDHEN, CDR2 SYDVKM. The CDR3 sequence is 14 residues long. V was clipped by 6 bases and J by 0 bases; unmatched bases: 3. CDR3 coding DNA: TGTGCCAGCAGGCGGGGGGGGAGCTCCTACGAGCAGTACTTC. Translation: CASRRGGSSYEQYF.

This clonotype turned up a few times. An end of the junction does not agree with germline; a read error may underlie this. The J gene is TRBJ2-1, the V gene TRBV6-5; tentatively, D is TRBD1 (6 bases). Germline V gene sequence: CDR1 MNHEY, CDR2 SVGAGI. The CDR3 sequence is 15 residues long. This CDR3 reads CASSGSGTPYNEQFF. CDR3 DNA sequence: TGTGCCAGCAGTGGCTCCGGGACACCCTATAATGAGCAGTTCTTC.

This clonotype was detected ten times or more. At one of its ends the junction is not consistent with the germline gene, which may arise from a read error. This sequence joins TRBV20-1 and TRBJ2-5, with D hard to call. Germline CDR1 reads DFQATT; CDR2 reads SNEGSKA (reference sequence). This CDR3 has 15 amino acids. The CDR3 DNA follows: TGCAGTGCCAGCAGCAACCTCGAGAACCAGGAGACCCAGTACTTC. Amino acids: CSASSNLENQETQYF.